This T cell receptor beta chain originates from a study of blood T cell repertoires in COVID-19. Study in general: Sites in the United States, Italy and Spain provided acute and convalescent COVID-19 samples. PBMCs, B-cell-depleted T cells, or T cells provided the cDNA or gDNA that made up the material.

Produced via immunoSEQ multiplex PCR; TCRdb's table is partial and in-frame only. The table records 150,000 to 180,000 clones, 83% of them present only once. Enrolment of Seattle patients took place during active infection, and they were followed longitudinally. Trimming cost V 2 bases and J 4 bases; bases outside gene matches: 6. From germline, CDR1 is SGDLS and CDR2 YYNGEE. CDR3 length equals 15 residues. This clonotype originated in a woman aged 55-69 years with COVID-19, enrolled during active disease. This chain connects TRBV9 to TRBJ2-1; 7 bases line up with TRBD2. The sequencing input was peripheral blood. CDR3 nucleotide sequence: TGTGCCAGCAGCGTGGAGTCGGGGGGATACAATGAGCAGTTCTTC. It yields the protein CASSVESGGYNEQFF.